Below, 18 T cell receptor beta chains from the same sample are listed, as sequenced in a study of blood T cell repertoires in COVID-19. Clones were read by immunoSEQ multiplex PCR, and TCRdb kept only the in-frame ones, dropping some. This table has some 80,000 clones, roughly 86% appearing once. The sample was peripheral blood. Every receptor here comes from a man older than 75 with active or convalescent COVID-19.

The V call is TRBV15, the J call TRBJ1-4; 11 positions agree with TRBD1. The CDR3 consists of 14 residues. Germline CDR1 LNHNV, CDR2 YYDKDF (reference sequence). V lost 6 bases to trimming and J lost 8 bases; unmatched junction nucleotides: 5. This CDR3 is CATRLDRGREKLFF. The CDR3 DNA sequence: TGTGCCACCAGGTTGGACAGGGGGCGGGAAAAACTGTTTTTT.

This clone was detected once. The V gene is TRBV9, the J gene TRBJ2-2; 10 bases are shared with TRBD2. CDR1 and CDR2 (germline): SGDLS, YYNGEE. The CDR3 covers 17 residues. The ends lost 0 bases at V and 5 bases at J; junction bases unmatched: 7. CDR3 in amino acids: CASSVVAGGLWTGELFF. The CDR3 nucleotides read TGTGCCAGCAGCGTAGTAGCGGGAGGTCTCTGGACCGGGGAGCTGTTTTTT. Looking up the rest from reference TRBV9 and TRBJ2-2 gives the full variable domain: DSGVTQTPKHLITATGQRVTLRCSPRSGDLSVYWYQQSLDQGLQFLIQYYNGEERAKGNILERFSAQQFPDLHSELNLSSLELGDSALYFCASSVVAGGLWTGELFFGEGSRLTVL.

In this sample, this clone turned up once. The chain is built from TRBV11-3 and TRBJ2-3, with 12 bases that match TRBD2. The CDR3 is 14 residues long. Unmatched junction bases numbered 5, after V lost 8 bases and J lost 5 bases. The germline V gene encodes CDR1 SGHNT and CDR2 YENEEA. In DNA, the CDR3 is TGTGCCAGCGCTAGCGGGGGGGCTGTAGATACGCAGTATTTT. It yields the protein CASASGGAVDTQYF.

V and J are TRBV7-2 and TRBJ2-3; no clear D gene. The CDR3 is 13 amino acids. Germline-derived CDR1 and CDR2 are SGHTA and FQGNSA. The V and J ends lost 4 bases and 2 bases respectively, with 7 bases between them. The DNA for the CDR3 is TGTGCCAGCAGCTACGGTTACACAGATACGCAGTATTTT. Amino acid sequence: CASSYGYTDTQYF.

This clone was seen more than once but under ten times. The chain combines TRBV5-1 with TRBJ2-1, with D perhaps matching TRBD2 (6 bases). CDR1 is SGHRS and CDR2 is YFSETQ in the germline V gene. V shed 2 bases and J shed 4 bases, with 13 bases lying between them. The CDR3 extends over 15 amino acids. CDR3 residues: CASSFELAAYNEQFF. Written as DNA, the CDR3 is TGCGCCAGCAGCTTCGAACTAGCAGCTTACAATGAGCAGTTCTTC.

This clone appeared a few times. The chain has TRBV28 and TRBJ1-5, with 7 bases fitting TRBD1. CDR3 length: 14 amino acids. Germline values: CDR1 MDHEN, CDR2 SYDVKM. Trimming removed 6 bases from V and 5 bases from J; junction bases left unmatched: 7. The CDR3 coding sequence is TGTGCCAGCAGCCCCCACAGGGGCTATCAGCCCCAGCATTTT. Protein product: CASSPHRGYQPQHF. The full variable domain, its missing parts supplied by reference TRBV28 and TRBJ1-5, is DVKVTQSSRYLVKRTGEKVFLECVQDMDHENMFWYRQDPGLGLRLIYFSYDVKMKEKGDIPEGYSVSREKKERFSLILESASTNQTSMYLCASSPHRGYQPQHFGDGTRLSIL.

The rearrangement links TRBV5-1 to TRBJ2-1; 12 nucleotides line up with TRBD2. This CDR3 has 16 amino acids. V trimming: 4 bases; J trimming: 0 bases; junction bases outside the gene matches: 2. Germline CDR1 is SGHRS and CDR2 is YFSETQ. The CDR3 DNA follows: TGCGCCAGCAGCCGACTAGCGGGAGCCTCCTACAATGAGCAGTTCTTC. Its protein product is CASSRLAGASYNEQFF.

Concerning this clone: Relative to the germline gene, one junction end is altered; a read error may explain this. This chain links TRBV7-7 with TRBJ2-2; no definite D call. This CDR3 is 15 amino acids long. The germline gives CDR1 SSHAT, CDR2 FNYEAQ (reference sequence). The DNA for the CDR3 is TGTGCTAGCAGCCCAGACACCTCGAACACCGGGGAGCTGTTTTTT. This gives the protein CASSPDTSNTGELFF.

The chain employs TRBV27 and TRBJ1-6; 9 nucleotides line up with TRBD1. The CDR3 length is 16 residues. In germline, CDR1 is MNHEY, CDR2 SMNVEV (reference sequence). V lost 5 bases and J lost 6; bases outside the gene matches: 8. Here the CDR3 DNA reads TGTGCCAGCAGTAGGGGACAGGGAAAACCTAATTCACCCCTCCACTTT. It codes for CASSRGQGKPNSPLHF.

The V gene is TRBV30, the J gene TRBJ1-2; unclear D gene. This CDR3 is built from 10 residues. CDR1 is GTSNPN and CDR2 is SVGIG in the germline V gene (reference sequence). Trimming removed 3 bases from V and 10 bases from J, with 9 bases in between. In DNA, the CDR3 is TGTGCCTGGAGGGCAGTTGACTACACCTTC. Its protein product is CAWRAVDYTF.

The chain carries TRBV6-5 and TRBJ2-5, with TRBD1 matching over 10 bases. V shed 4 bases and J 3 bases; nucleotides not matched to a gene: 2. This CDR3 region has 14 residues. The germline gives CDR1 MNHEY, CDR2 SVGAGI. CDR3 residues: CASSWGQGKETQYF. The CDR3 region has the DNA TGTGCCAGCAGTTGGGGACAGGGGAAAGAGACCCAGTACTTC.

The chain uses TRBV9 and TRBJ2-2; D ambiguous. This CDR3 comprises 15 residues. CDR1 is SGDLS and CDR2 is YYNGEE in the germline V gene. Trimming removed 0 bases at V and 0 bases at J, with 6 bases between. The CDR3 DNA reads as TGTGCCAGCAGCGTAGGGCAGACGAACACCGGGGAGCTGTTTTTT. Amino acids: CASSVGQTNTGELFF.

The chain's CDR3 is CASSLDQGSASPLHF. As DNA, the CDR3 is TGCGCCAGCAGCTTAGATCAGGGCTCGGCTTCACCCCTCCACTTT. The chain recombines TRBV5-1 with TRBJ1-6; D might be TRBD1 (5 bases). This CDR3 has 15 amino acids. The V end lost 2 bases, the J end lost 9 bases, and 15 bases lay between the germline ends. Germline CDR1 reads SGHRS; CDR2 reads YFSETQ.

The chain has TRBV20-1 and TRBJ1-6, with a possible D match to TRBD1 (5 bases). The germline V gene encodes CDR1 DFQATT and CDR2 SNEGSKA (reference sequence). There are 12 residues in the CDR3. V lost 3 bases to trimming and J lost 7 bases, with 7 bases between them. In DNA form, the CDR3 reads TGCAGTGCTAGTCAGGGAAATTCACCCCTCCACTTT. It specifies CSASQGNSPLHF.

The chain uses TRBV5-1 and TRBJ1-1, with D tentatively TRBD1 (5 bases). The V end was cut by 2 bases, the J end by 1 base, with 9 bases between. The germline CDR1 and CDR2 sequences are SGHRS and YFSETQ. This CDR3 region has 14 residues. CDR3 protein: CASSLNGQNTEAFF. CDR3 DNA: TGCGCCAGCAGCTTAAATGGACAGAACACTGAAGCTTTCTTT.

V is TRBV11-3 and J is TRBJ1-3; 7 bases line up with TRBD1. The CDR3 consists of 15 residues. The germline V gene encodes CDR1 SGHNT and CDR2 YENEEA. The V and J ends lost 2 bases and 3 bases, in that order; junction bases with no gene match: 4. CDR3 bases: TGTGCCAGCAGCTTACGACAGGGCGGTGGAAACACCATATATTTT. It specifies CASSLRQGGGNTIYF.

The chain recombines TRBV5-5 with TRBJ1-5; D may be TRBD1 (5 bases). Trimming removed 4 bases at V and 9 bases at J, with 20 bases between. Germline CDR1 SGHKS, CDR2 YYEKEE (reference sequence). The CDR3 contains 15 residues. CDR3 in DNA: TGTGCCAGCAGCCTAATGGACACGGTCGACCCGCCCCAGCATTTT. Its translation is CASSLMDTVDPPQHF.

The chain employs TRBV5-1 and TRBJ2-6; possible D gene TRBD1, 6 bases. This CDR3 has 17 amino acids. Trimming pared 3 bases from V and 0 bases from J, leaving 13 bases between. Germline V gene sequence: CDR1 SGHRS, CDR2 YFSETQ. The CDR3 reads CASSWTAISSGANVLTF. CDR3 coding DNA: TGCGCCAGCAGCTGGACAGCGATTAGCTCTGGGGCCAACGTCCTGACTTTC. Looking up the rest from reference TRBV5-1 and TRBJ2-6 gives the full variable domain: KAGVTQTPRYLIKTRGQQVTLSCSPISGHRSVSWYQQTPGQGLQFLFEYFSETQRNKGNFPGRFSGRQFSNSRSEMNVSTLELGDSALYLCASSWTAISSGANVLTFGAGSRLTVL.